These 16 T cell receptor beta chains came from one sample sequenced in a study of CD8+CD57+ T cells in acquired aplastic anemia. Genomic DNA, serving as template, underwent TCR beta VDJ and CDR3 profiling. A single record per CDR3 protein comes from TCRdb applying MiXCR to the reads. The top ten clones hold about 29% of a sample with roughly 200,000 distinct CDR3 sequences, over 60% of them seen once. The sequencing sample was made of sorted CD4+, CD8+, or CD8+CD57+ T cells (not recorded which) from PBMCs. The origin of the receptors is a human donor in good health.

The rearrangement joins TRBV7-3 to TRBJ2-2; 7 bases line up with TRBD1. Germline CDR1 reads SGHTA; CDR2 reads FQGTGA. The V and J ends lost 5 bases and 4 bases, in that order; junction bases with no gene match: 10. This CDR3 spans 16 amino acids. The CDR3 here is CASSPAGTVSTGELFF. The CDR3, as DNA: TGTGCCAGCAGCCCCGCCGGGACAGTTTCCACCGGGGAGCTGTTTTTT.

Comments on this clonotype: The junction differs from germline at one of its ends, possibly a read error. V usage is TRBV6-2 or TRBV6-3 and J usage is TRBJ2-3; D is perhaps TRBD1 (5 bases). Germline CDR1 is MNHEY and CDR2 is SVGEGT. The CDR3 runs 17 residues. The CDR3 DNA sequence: TGTGTCAGCAGTTACTCGACAGCAGCCCGAGGATCAGATACGCAGTATTTT. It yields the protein CVSSYSTAARGSDTQYF.

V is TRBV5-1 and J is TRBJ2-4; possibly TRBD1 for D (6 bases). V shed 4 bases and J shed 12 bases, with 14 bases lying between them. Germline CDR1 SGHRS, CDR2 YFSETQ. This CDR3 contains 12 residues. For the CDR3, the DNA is TGCGCCAGCAGCGTGGACAGATTTGCTCAGTACTTC. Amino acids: CASSVDRFAQYF.

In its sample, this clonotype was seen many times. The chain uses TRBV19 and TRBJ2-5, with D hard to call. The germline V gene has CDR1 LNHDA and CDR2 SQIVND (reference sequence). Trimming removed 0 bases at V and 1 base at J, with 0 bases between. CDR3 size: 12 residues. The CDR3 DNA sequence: TGTGCCAGTAGTATAGACCAAGAGACCCAGTACTTC. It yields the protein CASSIDQETQYF.

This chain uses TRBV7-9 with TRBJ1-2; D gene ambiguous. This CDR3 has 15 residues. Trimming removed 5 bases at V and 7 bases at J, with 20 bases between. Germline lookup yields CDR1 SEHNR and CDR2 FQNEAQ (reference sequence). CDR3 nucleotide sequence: TGTGCCAGCAGCGCGACCGTAACGGATCCGGGTGGCTACACCTTC. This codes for CASSATVTDPGGYTF.

CDR3 sequence: CASSESEGIMPQHF. In nucleotides, the CDR3 is TGCGCCAGCAGTGAGTCGGAGGGAATCATGCCCCAGCATTTT. The chain recombines TRBV10-2 with TRBJ1-5; no clear D. The germline V and J ends were trimmed by 0 bases and 9 bases, with 12 bases remaining between them. Germline CDR1 WSHSY, CDR2 SAAADI. The CDR3 loop spans 14 amino acids.

The CDR3 is CSGTGLGNTIYF. CDR3 in DNA: TGCAGTGGAACAGGGTTAGGAAACACCATATATTTT. The V call is TRBV20-1, the J call TRBJ1-3; D possibly corresponds to TRBD1 (6 bases). CDR1 is DFQATT and CDR2 is SNEGSKA in the germline V gene (reference sequence). This CDR3 spans 12 amino acids. Deletions cut 7 bases from V and 4 bases from J, with 11 bases between.

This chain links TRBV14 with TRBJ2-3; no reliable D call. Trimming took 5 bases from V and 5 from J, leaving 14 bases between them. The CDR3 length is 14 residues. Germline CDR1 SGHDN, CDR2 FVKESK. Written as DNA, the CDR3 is TGTGCCAGCAGCTCCAACAGCGCGGAAGATACGCAGTATTTT. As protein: CASSSNSAEDTQYF. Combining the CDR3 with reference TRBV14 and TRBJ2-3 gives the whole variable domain EAGVTQFPSHSVIEKGQTVTLRCDPISGHDNLYWYRRVMGKEIKFLLHFVKESKQDESGMPNNRFLAERTGGTYSTLKVQPAELEDSGVYFCASSSNSAEDTQYFGPGTRLTVL.

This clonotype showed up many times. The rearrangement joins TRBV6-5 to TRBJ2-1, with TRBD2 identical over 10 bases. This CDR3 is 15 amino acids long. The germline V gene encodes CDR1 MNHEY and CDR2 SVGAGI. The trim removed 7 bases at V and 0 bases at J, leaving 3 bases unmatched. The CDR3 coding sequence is TGTGCCAGCAACTTAGCGGGGGGCTCCTACAATGAGCAGTTCTTC. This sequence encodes CASNLAGGSYNEQFF.

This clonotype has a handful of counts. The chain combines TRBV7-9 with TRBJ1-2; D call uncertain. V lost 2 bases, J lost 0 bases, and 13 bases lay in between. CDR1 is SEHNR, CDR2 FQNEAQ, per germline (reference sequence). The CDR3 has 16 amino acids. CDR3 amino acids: CASSLSAGTANYGYTF. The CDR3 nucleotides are TGTGCCAGCAGCTTAAGTGCGGGCACAGCTAACTATGGCTACACCTTC.

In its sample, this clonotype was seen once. The CDR3 loop is CSARPDRGTDTQYF. CDR3 nucleotide sequence: TGCAGTGCTAGACCCGACAGGGGCACAGATACGCAGTATTTT. The chain combines TRBV29-1 with TRBJ2-3, with 7 positions matching TRBD1. The germline CDR1 and CDR2 sequences are SQVTM and ANQGSEA. The CDR3 length is 14 residues.

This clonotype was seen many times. CDR3 coding DNA: TGCGCCAGCAGCCAAGTATTTGCGGGGGAGCCTCCCCAGTTCTTC. Its protein is CASSQVFAGEPPQFF. The rearrangement joins TRBV4-1 to TRBJ2-1; 7 bases align to TRBD2. The CDR3 has 15 residues. CDR1 MGHRA and CDR2 YSYEKL come from the germline V gene. V shed 1 base, J shed 13 bases, and the junction held 13 bases outside the gene matches.

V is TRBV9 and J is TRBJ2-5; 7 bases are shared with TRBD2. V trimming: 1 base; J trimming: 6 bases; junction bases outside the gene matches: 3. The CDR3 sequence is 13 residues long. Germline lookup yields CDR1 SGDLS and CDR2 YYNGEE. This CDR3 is CASSVKGGKTQYF. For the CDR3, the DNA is TGTGCCAGCAGCGTAAAGGGAGGGAAGACCCAGTACTTC.

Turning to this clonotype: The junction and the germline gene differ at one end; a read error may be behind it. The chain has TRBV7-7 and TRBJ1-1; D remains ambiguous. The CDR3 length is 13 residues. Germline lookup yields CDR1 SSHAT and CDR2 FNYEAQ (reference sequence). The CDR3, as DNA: TGTGCTAGCAGCTCATCAGTGAACACTGAAGCTTTCTTT. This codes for CASSSSVNTEAFF.

CDR3 residues: CASSVEGARNYGYTF. CDR3 nucleotides: TGTGCCAGCAGCGTAGAGGGGGCGCGTAACTATGGCTACACCTTC. The rearrangement joins TRBV9 to TRBJ1-2; TRBD1 matches 7 bases. The CDR3 totals 15 residues. From germline, CDR1 is SGDLS and CDR2 YYNGEE. The junction had 3 bases not matched to a gene; V was cut back by 0 bases and J by 1 base.

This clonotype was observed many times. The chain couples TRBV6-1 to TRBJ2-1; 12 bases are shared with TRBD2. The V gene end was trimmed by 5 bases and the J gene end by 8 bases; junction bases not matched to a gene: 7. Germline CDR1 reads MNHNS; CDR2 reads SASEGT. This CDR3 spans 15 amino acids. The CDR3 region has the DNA TGTGCCAGCAGTAGACTAGCGGGAGATATGGATGAGCAGTTCTTC. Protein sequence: CASSRLAGDMDEQFF.